One and the same sample provided the 29 T cell receptor beta chains below, sequenced in a study of shared clonotypes between healthy human individuals. It was CD45RO-negative cells, positively selected for CCR7, that made up naive CD8 cells, with terminally differentiated effector memory CD45RA+ cells excluded. Method: immunoSEQ multiplex PCR; TCRdb's copy keeps in-frame clones and lacks some. The repertoire includes some 2 million clones, just under 95% of them detected once, and 1% to 1.3% sits in the top ten. What was sequenced was naive CD8+ T cells sorted from blood. Receptors originate from a man younger than 30 in good health.

The J gene is TRBJ2-7, the V gene TRBV7-6, with no clear D. This CDR3 has 14 residues. V was shortened by 1 base and J by 4 bases, with 11 bases between the two germline ends. CDR1 SGHVS and CDR2 FNYEAQ come from the germline V gene. CDR3 DNA: TGTGCCAGCAGCTTAGGTCCCGGCCCGTACGAGCAGTACTTC. Its protein product is CASSLGPGPYEQYF. Based on the CDR3 plus reference TRBV7-6 and TRBJ2-7, the full variable domain is GAGVSQSPRYKVTKRGQDVALRCDPISGHVSLYWYRQALGQGPEFLTYFNYEAQQDKSGLPNDRFSAERPEGSISTLTIQRTEQRDSAMYRCASSLGPGPYEQYFGPGTRLTVT.

The V gene is TRBV4-3, the J gene TRBJ2-2, with 12 bases matching TRBD2. With V trimmed by 0 bases and J by 6 bases, 8 bases remained unmatched. Per germline, CDR1 LGHNA and CDR2 YSLEER. The CDR3 contains 18 residues. In nucleotides, the CDR3 is TGCGCCAGCAGCCAAGAAACCATGGCTAGCGGGAGGGCCGGGGAGCTGTTTTTT. It yields the protein CASSQETMASGRAGELFF.

The chain carries TRBV4-1 and TRBJ1-5; D is uncertain. V lost 2 bases, J lost 0 bases, and 11 bases lay in between. Germline CDR1 MGHRA, CDR2 YSYEKL. The CDR3 extends over 16 amino acids. CDR3 region: CASSQSPGYSNQPQHF. The CDR3 DNA sequence: TGCGCCAGCAGCCAAAGTCCGGGCTATAGCAATCAGCCCCAGCATTTT.

The chain joins TRBV29-1 to TRBJ1-2; maybe TRBD1 (6 bases). Trimming shortened V by 0 bases and J by 7 bases, and 21 bases separated the two germline ends. The CDR3 sequence is 16 residues long. CDR1 and CDR2 from the germline V gene are SQVTM and ANQGSEA. This chain's CDR3 is CSVEDLGQGSIFGYTF. The CDR3 DNA reads as TGCAGCGTTGAAGATCTTGGGCAGGGGAGTATCTTTGGCTACACCTTC.

This chain uses TRBV7-9 with TRBJ2-7; weak D call: TRBD1 (6 bases). CDR3 size: 14 residues. Germline lookup yields CDR1 SEHNR and CDR2 FQNEAQ (reference sequence). Trimming shortened V by 3 bases and J by 5 bases, and 14 bases separated the two germline ends. The CDR3 region is CASSLSTGNNEQYF. CDR3 coding DNA: TGTGCCAGCAGCTTGTCGACAGGTAACAACGAGCAGTACTTC.

The J gene is TRBJ1-2, the V gene TRBV19; D gene unclear. CDR1 LNHDA and CDR2 SQIVND come from the germline V gene (reference sequence). V was clipped by 6 bases and J by 8 bases, with 13 bases between them. The CDR3 covers 12 residues. CDR3 DNA: TGTGCCAGTAGGGAAGAATTGGAAGGCTACACCTTC. Residues: CASREELEGYTF.

The chain uses TRBV6-1 and TRBJ1-3; the D gene is possibly TRBD1 (5 bases). CDR1 and CDR2 (germline): MNHNS, SASEGT. The CDR3 contains 16 residues. V was clipped by 2 bases and J by 5 bases, with 16 bases between them. CDR3 bases: TGTGCCAGCAGTGAAACGACAGAGCATCTCCGAAACACCATATATTTT. This gives the protein CASSETTEHLRNTIYF.

This chain joins TRBV27 and TRBJ2-1; 13 nucleotides match TRBD2. The CDR3 contains 20 residues. Germline CDR1 reads MNHEY; CDR2 reads SMNVEV (reference sequence). V lost 5 bases and J lost 3; bases outside the gene matches: 16. The CDR3 sequence is CASSPLGTSGAYQNYNEQFF. The CDR3 DNA is TGTGCCAGCAGTCCCCTCGGGACTAGCGGGGCCTACCAGAACTACAATGAGCAGTTCTTC.

The chain is built from TRBV27 and TRBJ2-7; D is undetermined. Germline V lookup: CDR1 MNHEY, CDR2 SMNVEV (reference sequence). The CDR3 sequence is 13 residues long. V gave up 2 bases and J gave up 4 bases, with 9 bases separating them. CDR3 protein: CASSLGERYEQYF. The CDR3, as DNA: TGTGCCAGCAGTTTAGGGGAAAGGTACGAGCAGTACTTC.

The genes are TRBV12-5 and TRBJ2-5, with TRBD2 identical over 8 bases. Germline V CDR1 and CDR2: LGHNT, FRNRAP. V trimming: 6 bases; J trimming: 5 bases; junction bases outside the gene matches: 8. This CDR3 comprises 14 residues. The CDR3 loop is CASGPGLAHETQYF. For the CDR3, the DNA is TGTGCTAGTGGCCCCGGACTAGCTCATGAGACCCAGTACTTC.

The chain has TRBV29-1 and TRBJ2-1; TRBD2 matches 10 bases. The length of the CDR3 is 16 residues. V shed 1 base, J shed 2 bases, and the junction held 5 bases outside the gene matches. Germline V gene lookup returns CDR1 SQVTM and CDR2 ANQGSEA. The CDR3 DNA is TGCAGCGTTGAAGGGTCCCTAGCGGGAGCCTACAATGAGCAGTTCTTC. Translating it yields CSVEGSLAGAYNEQFF.

This clone was detected only once. The chain links TRBV19 to TRBJ1-5, with 7 bases that match TRBD1. The CDR3 runs to 15 residues. The germline CDR1 and CDR2 sequences are LNHDA and SQIVND (reference sequence). The V and J ends lost 5 bases and 5 bases, in that order; junction bases with no gene match: 9. In nucleotides, the CDR3 is TGTGCCAGTAGTCCCGTGACAGGGAAGTATCAGCCCCAGCATTTT. Its translation: CASSPVTGKYQPQHF.

This chain joins TRBV6-6 and TRBJ1-4, with 10 bases aligning to TRBD1. The CDR3 is 14 residues long. The V gene's germline CDR1 is MNHNY and CDR2 SVGAGI (reference sequence). V shed 5 bases, J shed 6 bases, and the junction held 3 bases outside the gene matches. This CDR3 reads CASSLGTGDEKLFF. The CDR3 DNA reads as TGTGCCAGCAGTCTAGGGACAGGGGATGAAAAACTGTTTTTT.

J is TRBJ2-7 and V is TRBV2, with 7 nucleotides matching TRBD2. The CDR3 totals 15 residues. The germline V gene encodes CDR1 SNHLY and CDR2 FYNNEI. Trimming took 5 bases from V and 3 from J; bases not matched to a gene: 10. CDR3 DNA sequence: TGTGCCAGCAGTTCTAGCGGCGGAGGTTACTACGAGCAGTACTTC. Protein sequence: CASSSSGGGYYEQYF. The full variable domain, completed using reference TRBV2 and TRBJ2-7, is EPEVTQTPSHQVTQMGQEVILRCVPISNHLYFYWYRQILGQKVEFLVSFYNNEISEKSEIFDDQFSVERPDGSNFTLKIRSTKLEDSAMYFCASSSSGGGYYEQYFGPGTRLTVT.

A single count supports this clone. V is TRBV6-5 and J is TRBJ1-1; D call uncertain. Per germline, CDR1 MNHEY and CDR2 SVGAGI. The CDR3 runs 14 residues. V lost 5 bases and J 1 base, leaving 11 bases between the germline ends. The CDR3 DNA follows: TGTGCCAGCAGTCCCTCGACAACGAACACTGAAGCTTTCTTT. Protein: CASSPSTTNTEAFF.

CDR3 sequence reads: CASSQVTLYQGENTGELFF. CDR3 in DNA: TGCGCCAGCAGCCAAGTTACTTTATACCAGGGAGAAAACACCGGGGAGCTGTTTTTT. This chain links TRBV4-1 with TRBJ2-2, with D possibly called TRBD1 or TRBD2 (5 bases each). CDR1 MGHRA and CDR2 YSYEKL come from the germline V gene. V shed 1 base and J shed 2 bases, with 20 bases lying between them. The CDR3 covers 19 residues.

The chain carries TRBV7-6 and TRBJ2-7; 8 bases fit TRBD2. Germline V CDR1 and CDR2: SGHVS, FNYEAQ. The CDR3 is 17 amino acids. The trim removed 5 bases at V and 3 bases at J, leaving 15 bases unmatched. CDR3 bases: TGTGCCAGCAGCCCTGGACTAGCAATGGGTGTGAGCTACGAGCAGTACTTC. Protein product: CASSPGLAMGVSYEQYF.

V gene TRBV12-5 combines with J gene TRBJ1-1, with D unresolved. V was clipped by 6 bases and J by 0 bases, with 8 bases between them. Germline CDR1 and CDR2: LGHNT and FRNRAP. This CDR3 is 13 amino acids long. CDR3 residues: CASGLTVNTEAFF. The CDR3 DNA reads TGTGCTAGTGGCCTTACAGTGAACACTGAAGCTTTCTTT.

The rearrangement joins TRBV5-1 to TRBJ2-5, with a tentative D call TRBD2 (6 bases). CDR1 and CDR2 (germline): SGHRS, YFSETQ. V was shortened by 1 base and J by 2 bases, with 12 bases between the two germline ends. The CDR3 is made up of 15 amino acids. The CDR3 loop is CASSLWRGLQETQYF. DNA of the CDR3: TGCGCCAGCAGCTTGTGGCGGGGTCTGCAAGAGACCCAGTACTTC.

V is TRBV6-6 and J is TRBJ1-1, with D tentatively TRBD1 (5 bases). CDR1 is MNHNY, CDR2 SVGAGI, per germline (reference sequence). V was cut by 10 bases and J by 4 bases, with 22 bases left in between. The CDR3 extends over 15 amino acids. This CDR3 reads CAITRVRQGSTEAFF. DNA of the CDR3: TGTGCCATCACCCGAGTGCGGCAGGGTAGCACTGAAGCTTTCTTT.

The chain recombines TRBV5-4 with TRBJ1-2; D ambiguous. Germline loops: CDR1 SGHNT, CDR2 YYREEE (reference sequence). The CDR3 runs 12 residues. V dropped 2 bases and J dropped 7 bases, with 9 bases sitting between them. In DNA form, the CDR3 reads TGTGCCAGCAGCTTTTCTATGGCTGGCTACACCTTC. Its protein product is CASSFSMAGYTF.

V is TRBV9 and J is TRBJ2-3; TRBD2 matches at 9 bases. CDR1 is SGDLS, CDR2 YYNGEE, per germline. This CDR3 has 14 amino acids. V was clipped by 3 bases and J by 6 bases; unmatched bases: 5. The CDR3 coding sequence is TGTGCCAGCAGCGGGGGACTAGCTTCGGATACGCAGTATTTT. This codes for CASSGGLASDTQYF.

The chain employs TRBV18 and TRBJ2-1; TRBD2 matches 7 bases. V was clipped by 5 bases and J by 5 bases; unmatched bases: 9. Germline V gene lookup returns CDR1 KGHSH and CDR2 LQKENI. This CDR3 has 15 amino acids. The CDR3 nucleotides read TGTGCCAGCTCAGCGGGAGTCGGGTGGGACAATGAGCAGTTCTTC. Translation gives CASSAGVGWDNEQFF.

This clone was seen once. The CDR3 bases are TGTGCCAGCAGCACGGCCGGGACAGAGGGGACTGAAGCTTTCTTT. Translating gives CASSTAGTEGTEAFF. The chain combines TRBV9 with TRBJ1-1, with TRBD1 matching over 7 bases. This CDR3 contains 15 residues. CDR1 SGDLS and CDR2 YYNGEE come from the germline V gene. The junction had 11 bases not matched to a gene; V was cut back by 4 bases and J by 5 bases.

The rearrangement joins TRBV9 to TRBJ2-6, with D unresolved. This CDR3 spans 17 amino acids. V was pared by 3 bases and J by 1 base, with 14 bases between. Germline CDR1 is SGDLS and CDR2 is YYNGEE. The CDR3 bases are TGTGCCAGCAGCGAGAGATCCCACCCGTCTGGGGCCAACGTCCTGACTTTC. Amino acid sequence: CASSERSHPSGANVLTF.

V and J are TRBV2 and TRBJ2-7, with TRBD2 as a possible D gene (6 bases). This CDR3 comprises 16 residues. The germline V and J ends were trimmed by 4 bases and 0 bases, with 16 bases remaining between them. The germline V gene encodes CDR1 SNHLY and CDR2 FYNNEI. The chain's CDR3 is CASSVSLASYSYEQYF. The CDR3 DNA is TGTGCCAGCAGTGTGTCGCTAGCGTCCTACTCCTACGAGCAGTACTTC. Full variable domain (rest looked up from reference TRBV2 and TRBJ2-7): EPEVTQTPSHQVTQMGQEVILRCVPISNHLYFYWYRQILGQKVEFLVSFYNNEISEKSEIFDDQFSVERPDGSNFTLKIRSTKLEDSAMYFCASSVSLASYSYEQYFGPGTRLTVT.

CDR3 amino acids: CASSLAGVNSGTGELFF. The CDR3 region has the DNA TGCGCCAGCAGCTTGGCGGGGGTCAATTCAGGCACCGGGGAGCTGTTTTTT. The J gene is TRBJ2-2, the V gene TRBV5-1, with D perhaps TRBD2 (6 bases). V lost 0 bases to trimming and J lost 4 bases, with 16 bases between them. CDR3 length equals 17 residues. Germline CDR1 SGHRS, CDR2 YFSETQ.

The chain recombines TRBV30 with TRBJ1-4; TRBD1 agrees at 7 bases. J gave up 8 bases and V 5 bases, and 11 bases lay outside the gene matches. This CDR3 region has 14 residues. The germline CDR1 and CDR2 sequences are GTSNPN and SVGIG (reference sequence). The CDR3 loop reads CAWAPDRVLEKLFF. CDR3 nucleotides: TGTGCCTGGGCCCCCGACAGGGTGCTCGAAAAACTGTTTTTT.

This clone was recorded only once. The sample has other DNA sequences that encode this CDR3 too. This chain uses TRBV19 with TRBJ2-7; D remains ambiguous. CDR3 size: 13 residues. Germline V gives CDR1 LNHDA, CDR2 SQIVND (reference sequence). Trimming took 5 bases from V and 1 from J, leaving 9 bases between them. The chain's CDR3 is CASSRDGSYEQYF. CDR3 nucleotides: TGTGCCAGTAGTCGAGACGGGTCCTACGAGCAGTACTTC.